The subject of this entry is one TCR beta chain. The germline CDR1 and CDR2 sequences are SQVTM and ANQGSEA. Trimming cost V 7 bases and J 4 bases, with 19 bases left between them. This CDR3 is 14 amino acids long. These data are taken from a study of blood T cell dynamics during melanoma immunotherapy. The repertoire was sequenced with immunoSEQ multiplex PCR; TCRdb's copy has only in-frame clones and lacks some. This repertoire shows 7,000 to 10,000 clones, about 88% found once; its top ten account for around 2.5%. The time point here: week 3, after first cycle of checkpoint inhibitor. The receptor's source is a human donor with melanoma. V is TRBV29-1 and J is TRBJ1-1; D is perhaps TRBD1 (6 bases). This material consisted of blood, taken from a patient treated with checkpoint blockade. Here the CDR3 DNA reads TGCAGCGCCTACAGGGAAGGGGCAGTCACTGAAGCTTTCTTT. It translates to CSAYREGAVTEAFF.